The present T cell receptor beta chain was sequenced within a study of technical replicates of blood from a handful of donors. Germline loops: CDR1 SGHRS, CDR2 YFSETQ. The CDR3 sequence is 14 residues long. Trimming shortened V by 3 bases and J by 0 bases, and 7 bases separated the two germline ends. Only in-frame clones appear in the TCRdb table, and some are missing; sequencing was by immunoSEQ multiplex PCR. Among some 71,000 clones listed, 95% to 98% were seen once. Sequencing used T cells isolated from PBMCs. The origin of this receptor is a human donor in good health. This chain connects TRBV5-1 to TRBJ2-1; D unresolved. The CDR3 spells CASSSYPSYNEQFF. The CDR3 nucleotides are TGCGCCAGCAGCTCCTATCCCTCCTACAATGAGCAGTTCTTC.